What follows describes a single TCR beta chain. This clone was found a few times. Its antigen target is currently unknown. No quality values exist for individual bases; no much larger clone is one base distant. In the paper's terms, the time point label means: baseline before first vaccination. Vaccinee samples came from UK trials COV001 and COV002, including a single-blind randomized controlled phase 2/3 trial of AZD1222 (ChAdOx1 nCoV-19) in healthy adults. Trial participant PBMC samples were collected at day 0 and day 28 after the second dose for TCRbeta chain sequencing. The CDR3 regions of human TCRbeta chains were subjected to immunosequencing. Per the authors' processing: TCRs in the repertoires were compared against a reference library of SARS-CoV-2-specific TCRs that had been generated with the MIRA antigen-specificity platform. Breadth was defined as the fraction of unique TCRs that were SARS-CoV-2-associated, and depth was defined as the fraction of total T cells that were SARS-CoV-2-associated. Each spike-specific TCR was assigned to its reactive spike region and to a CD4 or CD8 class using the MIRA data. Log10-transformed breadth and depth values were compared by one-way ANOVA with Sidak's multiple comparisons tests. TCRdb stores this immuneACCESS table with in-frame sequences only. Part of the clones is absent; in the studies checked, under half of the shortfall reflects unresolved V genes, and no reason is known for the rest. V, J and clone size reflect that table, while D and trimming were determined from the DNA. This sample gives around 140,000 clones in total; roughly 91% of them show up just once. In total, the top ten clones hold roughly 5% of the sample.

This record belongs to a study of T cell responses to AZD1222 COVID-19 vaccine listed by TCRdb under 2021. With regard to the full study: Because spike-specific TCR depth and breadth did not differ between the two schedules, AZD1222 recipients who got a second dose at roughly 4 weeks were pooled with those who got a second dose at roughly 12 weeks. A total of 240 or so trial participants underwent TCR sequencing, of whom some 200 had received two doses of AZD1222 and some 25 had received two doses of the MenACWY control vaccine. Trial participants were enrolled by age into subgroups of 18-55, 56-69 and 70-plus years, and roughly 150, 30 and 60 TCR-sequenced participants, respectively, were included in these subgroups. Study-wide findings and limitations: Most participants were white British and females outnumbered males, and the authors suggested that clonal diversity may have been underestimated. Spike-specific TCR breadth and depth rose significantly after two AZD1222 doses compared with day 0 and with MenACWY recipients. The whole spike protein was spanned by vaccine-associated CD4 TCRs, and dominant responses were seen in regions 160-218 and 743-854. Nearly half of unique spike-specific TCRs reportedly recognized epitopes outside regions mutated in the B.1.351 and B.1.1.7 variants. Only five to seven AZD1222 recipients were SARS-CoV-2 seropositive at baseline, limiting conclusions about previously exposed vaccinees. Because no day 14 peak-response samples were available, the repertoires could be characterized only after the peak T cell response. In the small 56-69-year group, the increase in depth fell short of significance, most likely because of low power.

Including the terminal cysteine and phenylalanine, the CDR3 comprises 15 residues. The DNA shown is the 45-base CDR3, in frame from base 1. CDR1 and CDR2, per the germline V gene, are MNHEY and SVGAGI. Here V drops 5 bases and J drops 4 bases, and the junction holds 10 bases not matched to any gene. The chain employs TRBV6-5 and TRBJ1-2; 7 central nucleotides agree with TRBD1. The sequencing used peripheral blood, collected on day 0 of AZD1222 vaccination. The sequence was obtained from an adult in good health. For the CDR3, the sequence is CASSPMNRGLYGYTF. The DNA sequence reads TGTGCCAGCAGTCCTATGAACAGGGGACTCTATGGCTACACCTTC.